A single sample is the source of the 20 T cell receptor beta chains below, sequenced in a study of naive and memory T cell subsets. Sample treatment: skin biopsy from PPD injection site in Mantoux-positive individual. The library had UMIs added by 3' ligation of an oligonucleotide to TCR cDNA. Amplification of ligated cDNA took four PCR rounds with SP2 and nested alpha and beta constant primers. TCRdb used MiXCR to reprocess the UMI-ligation and nested PCR reads, holding one entry per CDR3 protein. Of more than 30,000 distinct CDR3 sequences in the sample, approximately 10% are singletons; the top ten hold about 4.2%. The sample was skin, taken from a tuberculin skin test site. These receptor sequences come from an adult in good health.

This clonotype was seen at least ten times. The chain links TRBV2 to TRBJ2-5; no definite D call. With 2 bases removed from V and 4 bases from J, the gap between germline ends came to 5 bases. CDR1 SNHLY and CDR2 FYNNEI come from the germline V gene. This CDR3 has 12 amino acids. CDR3 coding DNA: TGTGCCAGCAGTGAAACCGGAGAGACCCAGTACTTC. The encoded protein is CASSETGETQYF.

Sample share makes this clonotype medium-sized. This chain links TRBV12-3 or TRBV12-4 with TRBJ2-7; D unresolved. V lost 3 bases and J 1 base, leaving 10 bases between the germline ends. This CDR3 is built from 14 residues. The CDR3 region has the DNA TGTGCCAGCAGTTTTAGTCCAAGATCCTACGAGCAGTACTTC. It encodes CASSFSPRSYEQYF.

This clonotype was observed at least ten times. This chain uses TRBV6-5 with TRBJ2-7; TRBD2 might be the D (5 bases). The V gene lost 5 bases and the J gene lost 4 bases, with 18 bases spanning the gap. Germline V gives CDR1 MNHEY, CDR2 SVGAGI. The CDR3 runs to 15 residues. The CDR3 bases are TGTGCCAGCAGTCCCAACGACGCATCGGGGTACGAGCAGTACTTC. It yields the protein CASSPNDASGYEQYF.

This clonotype has at least ten counts. V usage is TRBV20-1 and J usage is TRBJ1-5, with 8 bases identical to TRBD1. This CDR3 comprises 12 residues. Trimming at V came to 4 bases and at J to 6 bases, leaving 2 bases not matched to a gene. Germline-derived CDR1 and CDR2 are DFQATT and SNEGSKA (reference sequence). The CDR3 spells CSANRGSQPQHF. CDR3 nucleotide sequence: TGCAGTGCTAACAGGGGGAGTCAGCCCCAGCATTTT.

Many counts were recorded for this clonotype. V is TRBV9 and J is TRBJ2-4; a weak D match, TRBD1 (7 bases). The germline gives CDR1 SGDLS, CDR2 YYNGEE. The CDR3 runs 14 residues. V lost 4 bases and J lost 3, with 11 bases in between. The CDR3 loop is CASSPQGGKNIQYF. The CDR3, as DNA: TGTGCCAGCAGCCCCCAGGGGGGCAAAAACATTCAGTACTTC.

Many counts were recorded for this clonotype. The chain is built from TRBV12-3 or TRBV12-4 and TRBJ2-2; 8 bases map to TRBD2. The junction had 6 bases not matched to a gene; V was cut back by 5 bases and J by 7 bases. The CDR3 has 14 residues. CDR3 sequence reads: CASSLREGSGELFF. CDR3 in DNA: TGTGCCAGCAGTCTCCGGGAGGGAAGCGGGGAGCTGTTTTTT.

V gene TRBV29-1 combines with J gene TRBJ2-2; TRBD2 agrees at 7 bases. This CDR3 comprises 12 residues. Germline V gene lookup returns CDR1 SQVTM and CDR2 ANQGSEA. Trimming removed 4 bases from V and 4 bases from J; junction bases left unmatched: 0. Written as DNA, the CDR3 is TGCAGCGTTGGGGGGGGCACCGGGGAGCTGTTTTTT. It yields the protein CSVGGGTGELFF.

The chain joins TRBV11-1 to TRBJ2-1; D not resolved. V was clipped by 5 bases and J by 8 bases, with 19 bases between them. The CDR3 runs 15 residues. Germline values: CDR1 SGHAT, CDR2 FQDESV (reference sequence). CDR3 amino acids: CASSLAVGVGDEQFF. The CDR3 region has the DNA TGTGCCAGCAGCCTCGCGGTTGGGGTGGGCGATGAGCAGTTCTTC.

This clonotype was detected ten times or more. The chain combines TRBV5-1 with TRBJ1-1; the match to TRBD1 covers 7 bases. The CDR3 is 14 residues long. Germline V gene lookup returns CDR1 SGHRS and CDR2 YFSETQ. With 0 bases clipped from V and 5 bases from J, the junction kept 4 bases outside the gene matches. The CDR3 DNA follows: TGCGCCAGCAGCTTGGAGACAGGGAGGACTGAAGCTTTCTTT. Translating it yields CASSLETGRTEAFF.

This clonotype was detected a few times. The chain combines TRBV6-1 with TRBJ2-3; D gene ambiguous. Per the germline V gene, CDR1 is MNHNS and CDR2 is SASEGT. The V gene lost 7 bases and the J gene lost 5 bases, with 7 bases spanning the gap. CDR3 length: 11 residues. CDR3 sequence: CASTILDTQYF. As DNA, the CDR3 is TGTGCCAGCACCATCCTAGATACGCAGTATTTT.

The J gene is TRBJ1-1, the V gene TRBV7-3, with D hard to call. This CDR3 has 13 residues. Per germline, CDR1 SGHTA and CDR2 FQGTGA. Trimming shortened V by 5 bases and J by 1 base, and 8 bases separated the two germline ends. As DNA, the CDR3 is TGTGCCAGCAGCACCCATACGAACACTGAAGCTTTCTTT. Translation gives CASSTHTNTEAFF. Full variable domain (rest looked up from reference TRBV7-3 and TRBJ1-1): GAGVSQTPSNKVTEKGKYVELRCDPISGHTALYWYRQSLGQGPEFLIYFQGTGAADDSGLPNDRFFAVRPEGSVSTLKIQRTERGDSAVYLCASSTHTNTEAFFGQGTRLTVV.

In the case of this clonotype: One end of the junction does not line up with germline, which may come from a read error. The chain uses TRBV12-3 or TRBV12-4 and TRBJ2-5, with D possibly TRBD2 on 6 matching bases. CDR3 length equals 14 residues. CDR3 loop: CASSLRDNQETQHF. CDR3 coding DNA: TGTGCCAGCAGTTTGCGGGATAATCAAGAGACCCAGCACTTC.

This clonotype was seen ten or more times. The CDR3 reads CSVGQGSETQYF. DNA for the CDR3: TGCAGCGTTGGACAGGGATCAGAGACCCAGTACTTC. The chain employs TRBV29-1 and TRBJ2-5; 7 bases line up with TRBD1. The CDR3 covers 12 residues. The V and J ends lost 4 bases and 4 bases, in that order; junction bases with no gene match: 3. The germline CDR1 and CDR2 sequences are SQVTM and ANQGSEA.

This clonotype was counted ten times or more. The chain is built from TRBV20-1 and TRBJ2-4; 10 bases line up with TRBD1. Trimming took 6 bases from V and 0 from J; bases not matched to a gene: 17. The length of the CDR3 is 19 residues. Looked up from germline, CDR1 is DFQATT and CDR2 is SNEGSKA (reference sequence). CDR3 sequence: CSAPLRDRGPRRAKNIQYF. CDR3 DNA: TGCAGTGCGCCCCTTAGGGACAGGGGTCCCAGGAGAGCCAAAAACATTCAGTACTTC.

This clonotype appeared a few times. The chain is built from TRBV28 and TRBJ2-7; possible D gene TRBD2, 5 bases. From germline, CDR1 is MDHEN and CDR2 SYDVKM. V lost 1 base and J lost 3, with 16 bases in between. The CDR3 totals 16 residues. CDR3 protein: CASSLYPASRLYEQYF. Here the CDR3 DNA reads TGTGCCAGCAGTTTATACCCGGCTAGCAGGCTCTACGAGCAGTACTTC.

This clonotype was seen ten or more times. V gene TRBV7-8 combines with J gene TRBJ2-7, with 8 bases that match TRBD2. V gave up 5 bases and J gave up 5 bases; unmatched junction bases: 11. The CDR3 runs to 15 residues. Germline CDR1 and CDR2: SGHVS and FQNEAQ. CDR3 bases: TGTGCCAGCAGCCCGGGACTAGTAAAGAGGAACGAGCAGTACTTC. This gives the protein CASSPGLVKRNEQYF.

Sample share makes this clonotype medium-sized. V gene TRBV29-1 combines with J gene TRBJ2-1; D is ambiguous. Trimming pared 2 bases from V and 7 bases from J, leaving 3 bases between. This CDR3 region has 10 residues. Per the germline V gene, CDR1 is SQVTM and CDR2 is ANQGSEA. The CDR3 sequence: CSVELNEQFF. As DNA, the CDR3 is TGCAGCGTTGAACTGAATGAGCAGTTCTTC.

In this sample, this clonotype turned up a few times. The J gene is TRBJ1-3, the V gene TRBV6-5, with no clear D. The CDR3 runs to 14 residues. Trimming took 2 bases from V and 4 from J, leaving 9 bases between them. Germline CDR1 MNHEY, CDR2 SVGAGI. Written as DNA, the CDR3 is TGTGCCAGCAGTTACGGGATGGTGGGAAACACCATATATTTT. Translating it yields CASSYGMVGNTIYF.

This clonotype was counted ten times or more. The rearrangement joins TRBV2 to TRBJ2-7; 9 nucleotides match TRBD2. This CDR3 spans 15 amino acids. Trimming took 7 bases from V and 6 from J; bases not matched to a gene: 13. Germline loops: CDR1 SNHLY, CDR2 FYNNEI. CDR3 sequence: CASTTGGGRAREQYF. CDR3 nucleotide sequence: TGTGCCAGCACCACCGGTGGCGGGAGGGCCCGCGAGCAGTACTTC.

This clonotype was picked up many times. This chain joins TRBV29-1 and TRBJ2-7; 7 bases are shared with TRBD1. Per the germline V gene, CDR1 is SQVTM and CDR2 is ANQGSEA. The CDR3 runs to 12 residues. After removal of 8 bases from V and 3 bases from J, the junction contained 7 bases not matched to a gene. CDR3 protein: CSTQGQDYEQYF. DNA of the CDR3: TGCAGCACGCAAGGACAGGACTACGAGCAGTACTTC.